This T cell receptor (beta chain) was retrieved from a study of blood T cell repertoires in COVID-19. Study overall: Acute-phase and convalescent COVID-19 samples originated in the United States, Italy and Spain. PBMCs, B-cell-depleted T cells, or T cells provided the cDNA or gDNA that made up the material.

Sequencing was performed with immunoSEQ multiplex PCR; in TCRdb, only in-frame clones are kept and a portion is missing. The table has some 400,000 clones, approximately 90% seen once. This CDR3 spans 15 amino acids. Germline CDR1 SGHVS, CDR2 FNYEAQ. The ends were cut back, 2 bases at V and 2 bases at J, with 12 bases in the middle. The material sequenced was PBMCs or T cells enriched from blood (not recorded which). J is TRBJ1-1 and V is TRBV7-6; D gene ambiguous. The source is a middle-aged woman who had been exposed to COVID-19. This CDR3 reads CASSLSQKLNTEAFF. The CDR3 bases are TGTGCCAGCAGCTTATCTCAGAAGTTAAACACTGAAGCTTTCTTT.